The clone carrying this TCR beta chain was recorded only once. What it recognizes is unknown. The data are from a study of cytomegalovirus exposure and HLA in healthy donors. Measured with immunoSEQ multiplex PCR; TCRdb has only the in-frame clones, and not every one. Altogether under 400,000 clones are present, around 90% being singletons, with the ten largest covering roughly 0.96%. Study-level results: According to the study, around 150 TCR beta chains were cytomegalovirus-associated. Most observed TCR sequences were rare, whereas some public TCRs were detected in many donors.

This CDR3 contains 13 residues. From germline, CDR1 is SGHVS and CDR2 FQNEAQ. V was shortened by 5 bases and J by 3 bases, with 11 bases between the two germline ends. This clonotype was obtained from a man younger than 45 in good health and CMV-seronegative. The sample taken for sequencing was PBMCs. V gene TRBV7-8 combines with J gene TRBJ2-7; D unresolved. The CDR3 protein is CASSKRHHYEQYF. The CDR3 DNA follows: TGTGCCAGCAGCAAACGACACCACTACGAGCAGTACTTC.